The 17 T cell receptor beta chains below were found in one sample sequenced in a study of monozygotic twins with inflammatory bowel disease. From the 5' RACE reads, TCRdb lists one entry per CDR3 protein and no DNA. Recorded here are 400,000 to 500,000 distinct CDR3 sequences; the top ten clones represent 2.4%. The sequencing input was blood. The receptors stem from a human donor with ulcerative colitis or Crohn's disease, or a healthy co-twin of an affected twin (not recorded which).

The chain combines TRBV5-1 with TRBJ2-7; without DNA, the TCRdb call of TRBD2 cannot be checked. The CDR3 is made up of 17 amino acids. Germline values: CDR1 SGHRS, CDR2 YFSETQ. This CDR3 is CASSLKRLAGGPVEQYF.

J is TRBJ2-7 and V is TRBV5-4; TCRdb picks TRBD2, but there is no DNA to check that call. Germline V gene sequence: CDR1 SGHNT, CDR2 YYREEE (reference sequence). CDR3 length: 17 amino acids. The CDR3: CASREGLAGGKPYEQYF.

The CDR3 loop reads CASRGEVTQYF. The J gene is TRBJ2-5, the V gene TRBV5-1; no DNA is available, so the TRBD1 call from TCRdb remains unchecked. The CDR3 runs 11 residues. Per the germline V gene, CDR1 is SGHRS and CDR2 is YFSETQ.

The rearrangement joins TRBV11-3 to TRBJ2-1; TCRdb indicates TRBD2, and absent DNA this call remains unverified. Germline V lookup: CDR1 SGHNT, CDR2 YENEEA. The CDR3 sequence is 16 residues long. The CDR3 reads CASSLVLAGGKNEQFF.

The chain carries TRBV2 and TRBJ2-7; TCRdb's D call of TRBD2 is untestable without DNA. The CDR3 loop spans 15 amino acids. Looked up from germline, CDR1 is SNHLY and CDR2 is FYNNEI. The CDR3 reads CASAVASGSSYEQYF.

The rearrangement links TRBV20-1 to TRBJ1-5; TCRdb's D gene call, TRBD1, goes unchecked for lack of DNA. CDR1 is DFQATT and CDR2 is SNEGSKA in the germline V gene (reference sequence). The CDR3 is 14 residues long. CDR3 sequence: CSAKQGAARQPQHF.

The rearrangement links TRBV10-3 to TRBJ2-7; the D call of TRBD1 rests on TCRdb alone, since no DNA is present to check it. Germline CDR1 is ENHRY and CDR2 is SYGVKD. This CDR3 comprises 12 residues. Here the CDR3 reads CAIKGTENEQYF.

The chain links TRBV28 to TRBJ1-5; the TRBD1 assignment by TCRdb is unverifiable without DNA. The CDR3 is 15 amino acids. Germline loops: CDR1 MDHEN, CDR2 SYDVKM. CDR3 region: CASSFTPGGNQPQHF. Based on the CDR3 plus reference TRBV28 and TRBJ1-5, the full variable domain is DVKVTQSSRYLVKRTGEKVFLECVQDMDHENMFWYRQDPGLGLRLIYFSYDVKMKEKGDIPEGYSVSREKKERFSLILESASTNQTSMYLCASSFTPGGNQPQHFGDGTRLSIL.

The chain's CDR3 is CASNIIQGSTGELFF. This sequence joins TRBV2 and TRBJ2-2; TCRdb outputs TRBD1, but without DNA this stays unchecked. Germline V gene lookup returns CDR1 SNHLY and CDR2 FYNNEI. CDR3 size: 15 residues.

The chain carries TRBV12-5 and TRBJ2-5; the TRBD1 assignment by TCRdb is unverifiable without DNA. CDR3 length: 15 residues. In germline, CDR1 is LGHNT, CDR2 FRNRAP. The CDR3: CASGLGLGGQETQYF.

J is TRBJ1-5 and V is TRBV5-5; TCRdb's D call of TRBD1 is untestable without DNA. The CDR3 is 15 residues long. The germline V gene encodes CDR1 SGHKS and CDR2 YYEKEE (reference sequence). The chain's CDR3 is CASSLGQGRHQPQHF. Full variable domain (rest looked up from reference TRBV5-5 and TRBJ1-5): DAGVTQSPTHLIKTRGQQVTLRCSPISGHKSVSWYQQVLGQGPQFIFQYYEKEERGRGNFPDRFSARQFPNYSSELNVNALLLGDSALYLCASSLGQGRHQPQHFGDGTRLSIL.

The chain has TRBV6-1 and TRBJ2-1; the TCRdb call, TRBD1, lacks DNA for checking. This CDR3 spans 16 amino acids. Germline V gene lookup returns CDR1 MNHNS and CDR2 SASEGT. The CDR3 loop reads CASSPFGTASYNEQFF.

The gene calls are TRBV13 and TRBJ1-1; the D gene TCRdb calls, TRBD1, cannot be checked with no DNA. The V gene's germline CDR1 is PRHDT and CDR2 FYEKMQ (reference sequence). CDR3 length: 13 residues. The CDR3 protein is CASSFSDRPASFF.

The V gene is TRBV7-9, the J gene TRBJ1-2. The CDR3 is 13 residues long. Germline loops: CDR1 SEHNR, CDR2 FQNEAQ (reference sequence). CDR3 sequence reads: CASSPQIDYGYTF.

The chain is built from TRBV28 and TRBJ2-1; with no DNA, the TCRdb D assignment of TRBD2 cannot be verified. CDR1 is MDHEN and CDR2 is SYDVKM in the germline V gene. CDR3 length equals 16 residues. Here the CDR3 reads CASSPSGRAEINEQFF.

CDR3 sequence: CSVRVEGQPQRF. The V gene is TRBV29-1, the J gene TRBJ1-5. Germline CDR1 is SQVTM and CDR2 is ANQGSEA. The CDR3 loop spans 12 amino acids.

The chain recombines TRBV5-6 with TRBJ2-7; lacking DNA, the TRBD1 call made by TCRdb goes unchecked. The CDR3 contains 15 residues. The V gene's germline CDR1 is SGHDT and CDR2 YYEEEE. Here the CDR3 reads CASSGTRGEAYEQYF.